This TCR beta chain was sequenced for a study of blood T cell repertoires in COVID-19. Per the authors' pipeline: Quantification of nucleated cells was approximated via reference gene primer amplification. The protocol was immunoSEQ multiplex PCR, while the TCRdb copy is restricted to in-frame clones and leaves out a portion. V, J and clone size are those of that table, while D and trimming were read from the DNA. The profile shows more than 350,000 clones, 80% to 90% of them singletons. The CDR3 spans 13 residues. Trimming stripped 8 bases from V and 1 base from J, with 11 bases between. Germline V gene lookup returns CDR1 MDHEN and CDR2 SYDVKM.

The specimen sequenced was peripheral blood. This rearrangement joins TRBV28 to TRBJ1-1, with a possible D match to TRBD1 (6 bases). The origin of this receptor is a woman aged 25 to 39 with COVID-19, enrolled during active disease. The CDR3 DNA follows: TGTGCCAGCCTCCAGGGACAGAACACTGAAGCTTTCTTT. Its translation is CASLQGQNTEAFF.